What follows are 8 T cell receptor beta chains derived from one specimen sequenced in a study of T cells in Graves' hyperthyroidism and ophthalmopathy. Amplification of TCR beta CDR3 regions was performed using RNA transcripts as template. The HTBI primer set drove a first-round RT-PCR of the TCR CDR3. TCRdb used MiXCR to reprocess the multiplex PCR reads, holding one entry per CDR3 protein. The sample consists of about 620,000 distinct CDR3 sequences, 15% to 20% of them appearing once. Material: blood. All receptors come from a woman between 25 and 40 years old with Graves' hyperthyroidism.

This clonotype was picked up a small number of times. In DNA, the CDR3 is TGTGCCAGCAGCTTAGTAGCCGCGAGCTCCTACAATGAGCAGTTCTTC. It encodes CASSLVAASSYNEQFF. The chain is built from TRBV11-2 and TRBJ2-1, with no clear D. Germline V CDR1 and CDR2: SGHAT, FQNNGV. V lost 1 base and J lost 0, with 10 bases in between. This CDR3 is built from 16 residues.

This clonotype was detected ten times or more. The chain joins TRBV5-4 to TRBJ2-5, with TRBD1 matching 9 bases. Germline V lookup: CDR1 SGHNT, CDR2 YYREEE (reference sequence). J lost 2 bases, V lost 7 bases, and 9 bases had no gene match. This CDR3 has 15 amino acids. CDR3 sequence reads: CASYVATGGQETQYF. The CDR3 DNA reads TGTGCCAGCTACGTCGCGACAGGGGGGCAAGAGACCCAGTACTTC.

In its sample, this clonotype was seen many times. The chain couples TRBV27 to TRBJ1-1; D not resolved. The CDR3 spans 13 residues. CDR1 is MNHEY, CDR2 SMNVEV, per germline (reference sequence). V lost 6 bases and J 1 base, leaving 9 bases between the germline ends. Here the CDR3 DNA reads TGTGCCAGCAGCCCCGCACAGAACACTGAAGCTTTCTTT. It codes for CASSPAQNTEAFF.

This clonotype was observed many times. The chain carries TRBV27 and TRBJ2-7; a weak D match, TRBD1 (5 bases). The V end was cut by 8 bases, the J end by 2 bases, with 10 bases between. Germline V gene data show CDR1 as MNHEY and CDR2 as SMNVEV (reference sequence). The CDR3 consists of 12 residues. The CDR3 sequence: CASYDSAYEQYF. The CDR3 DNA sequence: TGTGCCAGCTATGACAGCGCCTACGAGCAGTACTTC.

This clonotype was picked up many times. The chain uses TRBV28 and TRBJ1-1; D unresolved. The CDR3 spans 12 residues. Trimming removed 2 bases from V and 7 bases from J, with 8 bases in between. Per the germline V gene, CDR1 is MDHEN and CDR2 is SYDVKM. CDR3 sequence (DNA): TGTGCCAGCAGTTTAATGGGGTTTGAAGCTTTCTTT. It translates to CASSLMGFEAFF.

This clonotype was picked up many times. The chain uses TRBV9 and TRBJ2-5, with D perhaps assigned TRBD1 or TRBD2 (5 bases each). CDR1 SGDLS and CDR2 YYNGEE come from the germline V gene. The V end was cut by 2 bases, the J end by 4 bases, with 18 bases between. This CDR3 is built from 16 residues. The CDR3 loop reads CASSVKGLGTIETQYF. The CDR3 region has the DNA TGTGCCAGCAGCGTCAAAGGGCTCGGGACGATAGAGACCCAGTACTTC. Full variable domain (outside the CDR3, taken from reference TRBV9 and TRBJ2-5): DSGVTQTPKHLITATGQRVTLRCSPRSGDLSVYWYQQSLDQGLQFLIQYYNGEERAKGNILERFSAQQFPDLHSELNLSSLELGDSALYFCASSVKGLGTIETQYFGPGTRLLVL.

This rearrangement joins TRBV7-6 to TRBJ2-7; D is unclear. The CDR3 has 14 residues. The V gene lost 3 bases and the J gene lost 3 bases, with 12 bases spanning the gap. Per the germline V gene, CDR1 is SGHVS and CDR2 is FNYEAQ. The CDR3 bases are TGTGCCAGCAGCTTGCAGGCGGCCGGCTACGAGCAGTACTTC. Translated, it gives CASSLQAAGYEQYF.

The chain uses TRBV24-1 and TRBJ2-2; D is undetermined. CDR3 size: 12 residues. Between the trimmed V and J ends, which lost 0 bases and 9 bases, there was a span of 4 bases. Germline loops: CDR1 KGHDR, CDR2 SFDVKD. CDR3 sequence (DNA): TGTGCCACCAGTGATTTGCAACGGGAGCTGTTTTTT. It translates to CATSDLQRELFF.